Listed here are 2 T cell receptor beta chains from one sample, sequenced in a study of T cells after yellow fever vaccination. TCRdb re-called the 5' RACE reads through MiXCR, storing one row per CDR3 protein. The table shows 300,000 to 450,000 distinct CDR3 sequences, with roughly 7.5% occurring only once. The input for sequencing was PBMCs, taken about 41 days after the first yellow fever vaccination. Receptors originate from a man aged 18 to 30 who received the YFV17D yellow fever vaccine.

In its sample, this clonotype was seen a few times. The germline gene is not matched at one end of the junction; a read error may be the cause. V is TRBV5-6 and J is TRBJ2-1; TRBD2 agrees at 8 bases. The CDR3 covers 14 residues. CDR1 and CDR2 (germline): SGHDT, YYEEEE. The CDR3 coding sequence is TGTGCCAGCAACTTGCGGGGGGCATTAAATGAGCAGTTCTTC. Its translation is CASNLRGALNEQFF. Based on the CDR3 plus reference TRBV5-6 and TRBJ2-1, the full variable domain is DAGVTQSPTHLIKTRGQQVTLRCSPKSGHDTVSWYQQALGQGPQFIFQYYEEEERQRGNFPDRFSGHQFPNYSSELNVNALLLGDSALYLCASNLRGALNEQFFGPGTRLTVL.

This clonotype has just a few counts. This chain joins TRBV2 and TRBJ2-5, with D possibly TRBD2 on 5 matching bases. V dropped 4 bases and J dropped 3 bases, with 9 bases sitting between them. The length of the CDR3 is 13 residues. Germline lookup yields CDR1 SNHLY and CDR2 FYNNEI. The chain's CDR3 is CASSGSGEETQYF. CDR3 nucleotide sequence: TGTGCCAGCAGTGGGAGCGGTGAAGAGACCCAGTACTTC.